A single sample is the source of the 20 T cell receptor beta chains below, sequenced in a study of cytomegalovirus exposure and HLA in healthy donors. PCR primers comprised 60 Vbeta and 13 Jbeta primers. Sequencing was performed with immunoSEQ multiplex PCR; in TCRdb, only in-frame clones are kept and a portion is missing. The repertoire holds approximately 160,000 clones, 80% seen once, with 6% to 7.5% in the top ten. Specimen: PBMCs. The receptor set was obtained from a young man in good health and CMV-seropositive.

The chain employs TRBV5-6 and TRBJ2-3; 8 nucleotides line up with TRBD1. V shed 2 bases and J 6 bases; nucleotides not matched to a gene: 5. Germline values: CDR1 SGHDT, CDR2 YYEEEE. The CDR3 totals 14 residues. The CDR3 DNA reads as TGTGCCAGCAGCTTTGGTCAGGGGGCGGATACGCAGTATTTT. Encoded protein: CASSFGQGADTQYF.

The chain uses TRBV19 and TRBJ2-5; no definite D call. Trimming removed 3 bases from V and 1 base from J, with 9 bases in between. The germline gives CDR1 LNHDA, CDR2 SQIVND (reference sequence). The CDR3 has 14 residues. CDR3 loop: CASSITSVQETQYF. CDR3 DNA sequence: TGTGCCAGTAGTATTACGAGCGTCCAAGAGACCCAGTACTTC.

The V gene is TRBV25-1, the J gene TRBJ2-5, with TRBD1 matching 10 bases. Trimming cost V 6 bases and J 3 bases; bases outside gene matches: 4. From germline, CDR1 is MGHDK and CDR2 SYGVNS. The CDR3 runs 14 residues. The CDR3 DNA is TGTGCCAGCAGGACCGGGACAGGGGAAGAGACCCAGTACTTC. This codes for CASRTGTGEETQYF.

V and J are TRBV11-2 and TRBJ2-5; 10 bases match TRBD2. CDR3 size: 18 residues. The V and J ends lost 1 base and 5 bases, in that order; junction bases with no gene match: 13. CDR1 and CDR2 from the germline V gene are SGHAT and FQNNGV. The CDR3 DNA sequence: TGTGCCAGCAGCTTAGGGCTAGCGGGAGATGTAGGCGTTGAGACCCAGTACTTC. Its protein is CASSLGLAGDVGVETQYF.

The chain links TRBV30 to TRBJ2-2, with 7 nucleotides matching TRBD2. Per the germline V gene, CDR1 is GTSNPN and CDR2 is SVGIG (reference sequence). The CDR3 is 16 amino acids. The junction had 13 bases not matched to a gene; V was cut back by 2 bases and J by 7 bases. The CDR3 is CAWSSPEGGRGGELFF. The CDR3, as DNA: TGTGCCTGGAGTTCCCCCGAGGGAGGGCGAGGCGGGGAGCTGTTTTTT.

This sequence joins TRBV7-9 and TRBJ2-5; maybe TRBD2 (5 bases). CDR3 size: 15 residues. CDR1 SEHNR and CDR2 FQNEAQ come from the germline V gene (reference sequence). V lost 5 bases and J 3 bases, leaving 16 bases between the germline ends. As DNA, the CDR3 is TGTGCCAGCAGCCCCCGAGGGCTAGCAGAAGAGACCCAGTACTTC. It specifies CASSPRGLAEETQYF.

The V and J genes are TRBV6-5 and TRBJ2-3; a weak D match, TRBD2 (6 bases). Germline V CDR1 and CDR2: MNHEY, SVGAGI. V was clipped by 5 bases and J by 2 bases, with 11 bases between them. The CDR3 sequence is 14 residues long. Here the CDR3 DNA reads TGTGCCAGCAGTCCGGGGGAGCACACAGATACGCAGTATTTT. It specifies CASSPGEHTDTQYF.

This chain links TRBV5-1 with TRBJ2-1, with 8 bases lining up with TRBD2. After removal of 1 base from V and 5 bases from J, the junction contained 8 bases not matched to a gene. The CDR3 sequence is 16 residues long. CDR1 is SGHRS, CDR2 YFSETQ, per germline. In DNA, the CDR3 is TGCGCCAGCAGCTTGCTCGCGACTAGCGTAAACAATGAGCAGTTCTTC. The encoded protein is CASSLLATSVNNEQFF.

The gene calls are TRBV6-6 and TRBJ1-4, with unresolved D. Germline assignment: CDR1 MNHNY and CDR2 SVGAGI (reference sequence). The CDR3 contains 14 residues. V gave up 4 bases and J gave up 1 base, with 7 bases separating them. The DNA of the CDR3 is TGTGCCAGCAGTTTCGGGGAAACTAATGAAAAACTGTTTTTT. As protein: CASSFGETNEKLFF.

This rearrangement joins TRBV25-1 to TRBJ1-1; 9 nucleotides line up with TRBD1. CDR1 is MGHDK and CDR2 is SYGVNS in the germline V gene. The CDR3 is 17 residues long. Germline trimming cut 5 bases from V and 1 base from J; bases unmatched to any gene: 11. The CDR3 nucleotides are TGTGCCAGCAGTCACCTCCCAGCGGGACAGGGGAACACTGAAGCTTTCTTT. The encoded protein is CASSHLPAGQGNTEAFF.

This sequence joins TRBV4-1 and TRBJ1-5; 9 bases map to TRBD1. The CDR3 is 17 residues long. The V and J ends lost 4 bases and 3 bases, in that order; junction bases with no gene match: 10. The germline CDR1 and CDR2 sequences are MGHRA and YSYEKL. CDR3: CASSLRTGVLLNQPQHF. The CDR3 coding sequence is TGCGCCAGCAGCCTCAGGACAGGGGTCCTCCTCAATCAGCCCCAGCATTTT.

The chain employs TRBV2 and TRBJ2-3; tentative D call: TRBD2 (5 bases). The CDR3 is 12 amino acids. Germline V CDR1 and CDR2: SNHLY, FYNNEI. Trimming shortened V by 4 bases and J by 6 bases, and 8 bases separated the two germline ends. DNA of the CDR3: TGTGCCAGCAGTGTTACGGGGGATACGCAGTATTTT. Translation gives CASSVTGDTQYF.

This clone appeared a few times. The chain recombines TRBV15 with TRBJ1-1; D gene ambiguous. CDR3 length equals 12 residues. V lost 0 bases and J 11 bases, leaving 10 bases between the germline ends. CDR1 is LNHNV and CDR2 is YYDKDF in the germline V gene (reference sequence). This CDR3 is CATSRDRASAFF. The CDR3 bases are TGTGCCACCAGCAGAGATCGCGCGTCGGCTTTCTTT.

The count of this clone is one. This chain links TRBV6-1 with TRBJ2-2; the D gene is possibly TRBD2 (6 bases). The CDR3 loop spans 16 amino acids. V lost 2 bases and J lost 4, with 14 bases in between. The germline V gene encodes CDR1 MNHNS and CDR2 SASEGT. Written as DNA, the CDR3 is TGTGCCAGCAGTGAATGGTGGCGGGATGGCACCGGGGAGCTGTTTTTT. Amino acid sequence: CASSEWWRDGTGELFF.

The J gene is TRBJ1-5, the V gene TRBV2, with a possible D match to TRBD1 (6 bases). Germline V gives CDR1 SNHLY, CDR2 FYNNEI. This CDR3 has 16 residues. With 1 base removed from V and 1 base from J, the gap between germline ends came to 11 bases. In nucleotides, the CDR3 is TGTGCCAGCAGTGAAGGAGGGGGTTGGAGCAATCAGCCCCAGCATTTT. Translated, it gives CASSEGGGWSNQPQHF.

By share, this clone counts as medium-sized (0.01 to 0.1%). This rearrangement joins TRBV6-4 to TRBJ2-1; 11 bases align to TRBD2. Germline V gene lookup returns CDR1 MRHNA and CDR2 SNTAGT. After removal of 2 bases from V and 0 bases from J, the junction contained 0 bases not matched to a gene. The CDR3 length is 16 residues. CDR3 sequence (DNA): TGTGCCAGCAGTGACACTAGCGGGAGCTCCTACAATGAGCAGTTCTTC. It specifies CASSDTSGSSYNEQFF.

The chain couples TRBV5-4 to TRBJ2-4, with D perhaps matching TRBD2 (5 bases). This CDR3 spans 14 amino acids. Trimming stripped 0 bases from V and 6 bases from J, with 10 bases between. CDR1 and CDR2 from the germline V gene are SGHNT and YYREEE (reference sequence). DNA of the CDR3: TGTGCCAGCAGCTTGGGGCAGGCGGGAAACATTCAGTACTTC. Its translation is CASSLGQAGNIQYF.

The CDR3 bases are TGTGCCAGCAGCTTGGCGCAGGGCCCTGAAGCTTTCTTT. Residues: CASSLAQGPEAFF. J is TRBJ1-1 and V is TRBV5-4, with D maybe TRBD1 (5 bases). Trimming removed 0 bases from V and 6 bases from J, with 9 bases in between. CDR1 is SGHNT, CDR2 YYREEE, per germline (reference sequence). The CDR3 is made up of 13 amino acids.

In DNA, the CDR3 is TGCGCCAGCAGTGTTGGGGGCGGGAATCAGCCCCAGCATTTT. Translation gives CASSVGGGNQPQHF. J is TRBJ1-5 and V is TRBV10-2; D is possibly TRBD1 (6 bases). Trimming took 4 bases from V and 4 from J, leaving 11 bases between them. CDR3 size: 14 residues. Germline V gene sequence: CDR1 WSHSY, CDR2 SAAADI.

CDR3 amino acids: CAVPSSGNTIYF. DNA of the CDR3: TGTGCCGTCCCCAGCTCTGGAAACACCATATATTTT. V is TRBV7-9 and J is TRBJ1-3; D is uncertain. V was pared by 11 bases and J by 0 bases, with 8 bases between. The germline V gene has CDR1 SEHNR and CDR2 FQNEAQ (reference sequence). This CDR3 contains 12 residues.